This entry lists 10 T cell receptor beta chains sequenced from one sample in a study of neurological immune-mediated disorders. Using its own MiXCR run on the 5' RACE reads, TCRdb lists one record per CDR3 protein. The sample carries approximately 47,000 distinct CDR3 sequences, about 13% recorded once. Noted time point: longitudinal time-point 3. The material sequenced was PBMCs. The receptor set was obtained from a male donor with HTLV-1-associated myelopathy (HAM/TSP).

In its sample, this clonotype ranks as medium-sized. CDR3 region: CASSRGLGETQYF. The CDR3 bases are TGCGCCAGCAGCAGGGGACTAGGGGAGACCCAGTACTTC. This chain connects TRBV5-1 to TRBJ2-5; 8 bases agree with TRBD2. There are 13 residues in the CDR3. V shed 4 bases, J shed 5 bases, and the junction held 4 bases outside the gene matches. The germline V gene has CDR1 SGHRS and CDR2 YFSETQ.

The table lists this clonotype with many counts. V is TRBV7-2 and J is TRBJ2-7, with 8 nucleotides matching TRBD1. The junction had 4 bases not matched to a gene; V was cut back by 5 bases and J by 7 bases. The CDR3 is 12 residues long. CDR1 SGHTA and CDR2 FQGNSA come from the germline V gene. CDR3 sequence (DNA): TGTGCCAGCAGCCCCCGACAGGGGGAGCAGTACTTC. This translates into CASSPRQGEQYF.

This clonotype was detected many times. The chain joins TRBV28 to TRBJ1-3; D gene uncertain. Germline CDR1 MDHEN, CDR2 SYDVKM. CDR3 length: 14 amino acids. V was clipped by 5 bases and J by 0 bases, with 8 bases between them. The CDR3 region has the DNA TGTGCCAGCAGTGGTTCACTCTCTGGAAACACCATATATTTT. Translating it yields CASSGSLSGNTIYF.

The table lists this clonotype with many counts. This chain joins TRBV3-1 and TRBJ1-5; D gene ambiguous. Germline values: CDR1 LGHDT, CDR2 YNNKEL (reference sequence). The V end lost 0 bases, the J end lost 7 bases, and 7 bases lay between the germline ends. This CDR3 is 13 amino acids long. CDR3 loop: CASSQDLGQPQHF. The CDR3 DNA is TGTGCCAGCAGCCAAGATCTTGGGCAGCCCCAGCATTTT. The entire variable domain, with the rest obtained from reference TRBV3-1 and TRBJ1-5, is as follows: DTAVSQTPKYLVTQMGNDKSIKCEQNLGHDTMYWYKQDSKKFLKIMFSYNNKELIINETVPNRFSPKSPDKAHLNLHINSLELGDSAVYFCASSQDLGQPQHFGDGTRLSIL.

This clonotype was found many times. The chain recombines TRBV12-3 or TRBV12-4 with TRBJ1-2; the match to TRBD1 covers 7 bases. The CDR3 length is 13 residues. Unmatched junction bases numbered 9, after V lost 6 bases and J lost 8 bases. The CDR3 region has the DNA TGTGCCAGCAGCCTCACAGGGGTAATAGGCTACACCTTC. Translating it yields CASSLTGVIGYTF.

This clonotype was recorded at least ten times. The chain couples TRBV6-2 or TRBV6-3 to TRBJ2-7; D is unresolved. From germline, CDR1 is MNHEY and CDR2 SVGEGT. Trimming took off 5 bases at V and 9 bases at J, with 20 bases between the two ends. This CDR3 spans 14 amino acids. The CDR3: CASSLPLARNGQYF. Here the CDR3 DNA reads TGTGCCAGCAGTCTCCCCTTAGCCCGAAACGGGCAGTACTTC.

This clonotype has a count of ten or more. The chain recombines TRBV9 with TRBJ1-4, with D possibly being TRBD1 (5 bases). The CDR3 covers 15 residues. The ends were cut back, 4 bases at V and 8 bases at J, with 18 bases in the middle. Germline V CDR1 and CDR2: SGDLS, YYNGEE. The CDR3 region is CASSPRTRPDEKLFF. In nucleotides, the CDR3 is TGTGCCAGCAGCCCCCGGACACGCCCGGACGAAAAACTGTTTTTT.

At least ten counts were recorded for this clonotype. The rearrangement joins TRBV7-3 to TRBJ1-1; perhaps TRBD1 as D (6 bases). The CDR3 runs to 17 residues. In germline, CDR1 is SGHTA, CDR2 FQGTGA. Trimming removed 1 base at V and 1 base at J, with 16 bases between. The CDR3 DNA reads as TGTGCCAGCAGCTTAAGGACAGTGGGCGTAGGGAACACTGAAGCTTTCTTT. The encoded protein is CASSLRTVGVGNTEAFF.

This clonotype has ten or more counts. The rearrangement uses TRBV4-3 and TRBJ1-2; a possible D gene is TRBD1 (5 bases). V lost 0 bases, J lost 2 bases, and 7 bases lay in between. CDR1 is LGHNA and CDR2 is YSLEER in the germline V gene. This CDR3 is built from 14 residues. CDR3 in amino acids: CASSQDRQNYGYTF. CDR3 nucleotide sequence: TGCGCCAGCAGCCAAGACCGACAGAACTATGGCTACACCTTC.

Ten or more counts support this clonotype. The V gene is TRBV6-2 or TRBV6-3, the J gene TRBJ1-2, with D maybe TRBD1 (6 bases). The CDR3 extends over 15 amino acids. Germline V lookup: CDR1 MNHEY, CDR2 SVGEGT. V lost 6 bases and J 1 base, leaving 15 bases between the germline ends. CDR3 nucleotides: TGTGCCAGCAGACCCGGACAGCGAGATAACTATGGCTACACCTTC. Its translation is CASRPGQRDNYGYTF.